Given below is one TCR beta chain in context. Its antigen remains unknown. The authors cocultured the mixed lymphocyte reaction cells at 37 degrees C for about six days. Clones were sequenced by immunoSEQ multiplex PCR, and TCRdb holds only the in-frame ones, with some missing. The repertoire consists of over 15,000 clones, with under 50% occurring once and the leading ten covering approximately 4.9%. CDR1 ENHRY and CDR2 SYGVKD come from the germline V gene. The CDR3 sequence is 14 residues long. Trimming shortened V by 11 bases and J by 0 bases, and 15 bases separated the two germline ends. This entry is derived from a study of siplizumab effects on memory and regulatory T cells. Findings and limits, study-wide: There was no confirmation of the suppressive function of proliferating Tregs from siplizumab cultures. Apparently more diverse than memory cells, naive T cells also seemed major alloresponse contributors.

Sequenced input: CFSE-low (dividing) CD4+ T cells sorted from an allogeneic mixed lymphocyte reaction. The origin of this receptor is a human donor in good health; the cells came from an allogeneic mixed lymphocyte reaction. This chain connects TRBV10-3 to TRBJ2-3; D might be TRBD1 or TRBD2, each matching 5 bases. CDR3 DNA sequence: TGTGCCGTTGGCCCAGGGACGAGCACAGATACGCAGTATTTT. It translates to CAVGPGTSTDTQYF.